This paragraph covers one T cell receptor (beta chain) sequence. Its antigen is unidentified. The sample belongs to a study of CD8+ T cells in alopecia areata. Broader study findings: Patients shared TCRs less clearly than mice did, possibly for HLA-related reasons. Normal skin's resident alphabeta T cells are also sequenced in scalp samples.

Extracted RNA was reverse transcribed, and the resulting cDNA served as sequencing template. The assay was immunoSEQ multiplex PCR, and TCRdb's table has in-frame clones only and misses some. The data show some 120,000 clones, around 45% seen once. Peripheral blood and lesional scalp punch biopsies came from alopecia areata patients. Sorting of CD4+ and CD8+ T cells was performed on PBMCs. Trimming cost V 4 bases and J 2 bases, with 12 bases left between them. The CDR3 extends over 14 amino acids. Germline V gene lookup returns CDR1 SGHDN and CDR2 FVKESK. The source is a human donor with alopecia areata. V and J are TRBV14 and TRBJ2-7; possibly TRBD1 for D (6 bases). Sequenced input: NKG2D-low CD8+ T cells sorted from blood. This chain's CDR3 is CASSPDSNTYEQYF. The CDR3 coding sequence is TGTGCCAGCAGCCCGGACAGCAATACCTACGAGCAGTACTTC.